Below are 23 T cell receptor beta chains sequenced from a single sample in a study of blood T cell repertoires in COVID-19. Data came from immunoSEQ multiplex PCR; TCRdb stores just in-frame clones and leaves some out. The repertoire holds 200,000 to 300,000 clones, with 80% to 95% as singletons. Sequencing was done on a sample of peripheral blood. These receptors all come from a man aged 30-40 years with COVID-19, enrolled during active disease.

V is TRBV3-1 (or the pseudogene TRBV3-2) and J is TRBJ2-1, with D possibly TRBD2 on 6 matching bases. Trimming took off 2 bases at V and 15 bases at J, with 20 bases between the two ends. This CDR3 spans 14 amino acids. Germline V gives CDR1 LGHDT, CDR2 YNNKEL (reference sequence). CDR3 amino acids: CASSQNPGPEGRFF. CDR3 DNA sequence: TGTGCCAGCAGCCAAAACCCCGGCCCGGAGGGAAGGTTCTTC.

The rearrangement links TRBV19 to TRBJ2-1; weak D call: TRBD1 (5 bases). This CDR3 spans 16 amino acids. Per the germline V gene, CDR1 is LNHDA and CDR2 is SQIVND (reference sequence). V shed 7 bases and J shed 0 bases, with 16 bases lying between them. The CDR3 region is CASTTGATNSYNEQFF. CDR3 DNA: TGTGCCAGTACCACAGGTGCTACCAACTCCTACAATGAGCAGTTCTTC.

The chain has TRBV7-9 and TRBJ2-1; D gene uncertain. Germline-derived CDR1 and CDR2 are SEHNR and FQNEAQ (reference sequence). The CDR3 is 14 amino acids. Trimming pared 1 base from V and 6 bases from J, leaving 10 bases between. CDR3 bases: TGTGCCAGCAGCTTAGATTCGGGTGGCAATGAGCAGTTCTTC. Its protein product is CASSLDSGGNEQFF. Full variable domain (remainder filled in from reference TRBV7-9 and TRBJ2-1): DTGVSQNPRHKITKRGQNVTFRCDPISEHNRLYWYRQTLGQGPEFLTYFQNEAQLEKSRLLSDRFSAERPKGSFSTLEIQRTEQGDSAMYLCASSLDSGGNEQFFGPGTRLTVL.

This sequence joins TRBV27 and TRBJ2-5; tentative D call: TRBD1 (5 bases). V was pared by 2 bases and J by 5 bases, with 15 bases between. Germline CDR1 MNHEY, CDR2 SMNVEV (reference sequence). The length of the CDR3 is 15 residues. CDR3 DNA sequence: TGTGCCAGCAGTTTACTCCCCAGGGTTGGGGAGACCCAGTACTTC. This encodes CASSLLPRVGETQYF.

This chain links TRBV29-1 with TRBJ2-7; TRBD2 matches 12 bases. The CDR3 totals 15 residues. V lost 4 bases and J lost 6; bases outside the gene matches: 10. Germline assignment: CDR1 SQVTM and CDR2 ANQGSEA. This CDR3 reads CSVGGLAGGPGEQYF. The CDR3 bases are TGCAGCGTTGGAGGGCTAGCGGGGGGGCCCGGCGAGCAGTACTTC.

For the CDR3, the DNA is TGTGCCAGCAGTGAGGGCAACCGGAATCAGCCCCAGCATTTT. As protein: CASSEGNRNQPQHF. The chain joins TRBV2 to TRBJ1-5, with no clear D. The germline V and J ends were trimmed by 3 bases and 4 bases, with 10 bases remaining between them. Germline CDR1 is SNHLY and CDR2 is FYNNEI. The CDR3 is 14 amino acids.

V gene TRBV6-5 combines with J gene TRBJ2-7, with TRBD1 matching over 7 bases. The V gene end was trimmed by 5 bases and the J gene end by 3 bases; junction bases not matched to a gene: 7. The germline CDR1 and CDR2 sequences are MNHEY and SVGAGI. This CDR3 is 14 amino acids long. The DNA of the CDR3 is TGTGCCAGCAGTAGGCAGGGGGTTGTCTACGAGCAGTACTTC. Translation: CASSRQGVVYEQYF.

The rearrangement links TRBV5-5 to TRBJ1-4; 8 bases match TRBD1. The germline gives CDR1 SGHKS, CDR2 YYEKEE (reference sequence). With 1 base clipped from V and 4 bases from J, the junction kept 9 bases outside the gene matches. The CDR3 loop spans 17 amino acids. The CDR3, as DNA: TGTGCCAGCAGCTTGCCCCCAGGGGGCAGTGGTAATGAAAAACTGTTTTTT. It translates to CASSLPPGGSGNEKLFF.

This chain connects TRBV27 to TRBJ2-1, with D tentatively TRBD2 (6 bases). The CDR3 runs to 14 residues. Germline CDR1 MNHEY, CDR2 SMNVEV (reference sequence). With 3 bases removed from V and 5 bases from J, the gap between germline ends came to 11 bases. This CDR3 reads CASSFSGTHNEQFF. For the CDR3, the DNA is TGTGCCAGCAGTTTCTCCGGGACTCACAATGAGCAGTTCTTC.

This clone appeared once. The chain carries TRBV11-2 and TRBJ1-2; 7 positions agree with TRBD1. Germline V gene sequence: CDR1 SGHAT, CDR2 FQNNGV. The CDR3 is made up of 13 amino acids. The J segment lost 8 bases and the V segment lost 5 bases, leaving 8 bases of the junction unmatched. The CDR3 sequence: CASSPQTGRGYTF. In nucleotides, the CDR3 is TGTGCCAGCAGCCCGCAGACAGGGCGAGGCTACACCTTC. Based on the CDR3 plus reference TRBV11-2 and TRBJ1-2, the full variable domain is EAGVAQSPRYKIIEKRQSVAFWCNPISGHATLYWYQQILGQGPKLLIQFQNNGVVDDSQLPKDRFSAERLKGVDSTLKIQPAKLEDSAVYLCASSPQTGRGYTFGSGTRLTVV.

The chain couples TRBV5-1 to TRBJ2-7; D is perhaps TRBD1 (6 bases). The germline gives CDR1 SGHRS, CDR2 YFSETQ. The CDR3 loop spans 15 amino acids. Trimming took off 0 bases at V and 0 bases at J, with 10 bases between the two ends. CDR3 region: CASSLGPGDSYEQYF. Here the CDR3 DNA reads TGCGCCAGCAGCTTGGGCCCAGGGGACTCCTACGAGCAGTACTTC.

V is TRBV10-2 and J is TRBJ2-1; perhaps TRBD2 as D (7 bases). Deletions cut 5 bases from V and 4 bases from J, with 15 bases between. Germline lookup yields CDR1 WSHSY and CDR2 SAAADI. The CDR3 spans 15 residues. CDR3 amino acids: CASSYGGPSYNEQFF. The CDR3 bases are TGCGCCAGCAGTTACGGGGGGCCAAGTTACAATGAGCAGTTCTTC.

The chain combines TRBV28 with TRBJ1-1; perhaps TRBD1 as D (5 bases). This CDR3 region has 17 residues. V was cut by 5 bases and J by 2 bases, with 21 bases left in between. Germline CDR1 reads MDHEN; CDR2 reads SYDVKM. CDR3 coding DNA: TGTGCCAGCAGTCCTATACCGGGGGAGGGCCCTAACACTGAAGCTTTCTTT. Its protein product is CASSPIPGEGPNTEAFF.

V is TRBV30 and J is TRBJ1-3; the D gene is possibly TRBD1 (6 bases). Looked up from germline, CDR1 is GTSNPN and CDR2 is SVGIG (reference sequence). The CDR3 extends over 16 amino acids. V gave up 0 bases and J gave up 0 bases, with 12 bases separating them. CDR3 protein: CAWSVRGRHSGNTIYF. The CDR3 DNA follows: TGTGCCTGGAGTGTCAGGGGCAGACACTCTGGAAACACCATATATTTT.

The chain carries TRBV3-1 (or the pseudogene TRBV3-2) and TRBJ2-3; D possibly corresponds to TRBD1 (7 bases). The CDR3 has 16 residues. V was cut by 2 bases and J by 4 bases, with 16 bases left in between. Germline CDR1 LGHDT, CDR2 YNNKEL (reference sequence). CDR3 bases: TGTGCCAGCAGCCAATCTGGCAGGGGGGCCCCAGATACGCAGTATTTT. Translation: CASSQSGRGAPDTQYF.

The chain uses TRBV21-1 and TRBJ1-5; TRBD1, the D gene given by the table, was not confirmed from the DNA. TRBV21-1 is flagged as a pseudogene. The CDR3 has 18 amino acids. In DNA form, the CDR3 reads TGTGCCAGCAGGAAAGAGGGACAGGGGGAAATGGGCAATCAGCCCCAGCATTTT. Its translation is CASRKEGQGEMGNQPQHF.

This clone has a handful of counts. The V gene is TRBV5-4, the J gene TRBJ2-7; possibly TRBD2 for D (5 bases). This CDR3 has 16 residues. Trimming shortened V by 4 bases and J by 4 bases, and 21 bases separated the two germline ends. Germline V lookup: CDR1 SGHNT, CDR2 YYREEE (reference sequence). This CDR3 reads CASSPDRDRPSYEQYF. The CDR3, as DNA: TGTGCCAGCAGCCCCGACCGGGATAGGCCCTCTTACGAGCAGTACTTC.

CDR3 DNA sequence: TGTGCCAGTAGTATCGGAGGGCTTGACAATCAGCCCCAGCATTTT. Residues: CASSIGGLDNQPQHF. The rearrangement joins TRBV19 to TRBJ1-5; no clear D. Germline V gene lookup returns CDR1 LNHDA and CDR2 SQIVND (reference sequence). The CDR3 has 15 residues. V was pared by 3 bases and J by 3 bases, with 12 bases between.

This clone was found a few times. The chain carries TRBV2 and TRBJ2-7; 8 positions agree with TRBD2. Trimming took 8 bases from V and 3 from J; bases not matched to a gene: 9. CDR3 size: 14 residues. CDR1 is SNHLY and CDR2 is FYNNEI in the germline V gene. CDR3 coding DNA: TGTGCCAGCGAGGGTAGCGGGGCCTACTACGAGCAGTACTTC. It encodes CASEGSGAYYEQYF.

V is TRBV19 and J is TRBJ2-5; 7 bases are shared with TRBD2. The CDR3 is 15 amino acids. V lost 5 bases and J lost 4; bases outside the gene matches: 10. Germline values: CDR1 LNHDA, CDR2 SQIVND (reference sequence). Written as DNA, the CDR3 is TGTGCCAGTAGTCCCCAGCCGGGGAGGGTAGAGACCCAGTACTTC. This encodes CASSPQPGRVETQYF.

The V and J genes are TRBV10-2 and TRBJ2-7; D possibly corresponds to TRBD1 (5 bases). The CDR3 runs 13 residues. Germline V CDR1 and CDR2: WSHSY, SAAADI. The V gene lost 6 bases and the J gene lost 2 bases, with 11 bases spanning the gap. The CDR3 protein is CASRTTGPYEQYF. The CDR3 DNA follows: TGCGCCAGCAGAACCACAGGACCCTACGAGCAGTACTTC.

This rearrangement joins TRBV19 to TRBJ1-4; 7 nucleotides align to TRBD1. J gave up 5 bases and V 3 bases, and 6 bases lay outside the gene matches. The CDR3 runs to 15 residues. The germline gives CDR1 LNHDA, CDR2 SQIVND (reference sequence). The CDR3 DNA reads TGTGCCAGTAGTATTTTGGCAGGGGGGAATGAAAAACTGTTTTTT. This gives the protein CASSILAGGNEKLFF. Based on the CDR3 plus reference TRBV19 and TRBJ1-4, the full variable domain is DGGITQSPKYLFRKEGQNVTLSCEQNLNHDAMYWYRQDPGQGLRLIYYSQIVNDFQKGDIAEGYSVSREKKESFPLTVTSAQKNPTAFYLCASSILAGGNEKLFFGSGTQLSVL.

The V call is TRBV13, the J call TRBJ1-1; 8 bases are a match to TRBD1. CDR3 length: 20 amino acids. Per the germline V gene, CDR1 is PRHDT and CDR2 is FYEKMQ (reference sequence). The V segment lost 5 bases and the J segment 2 bases; nucleotides outside the gene matches: 22. In DNA, the CDR3 is TGTGCCAGCAGCCATATCCCCCCTATGGACAGGGTGGACCAAAACACTGAAGCTTTCTTT. It codes for CASSHIPPMDRVDQNTEAFF.